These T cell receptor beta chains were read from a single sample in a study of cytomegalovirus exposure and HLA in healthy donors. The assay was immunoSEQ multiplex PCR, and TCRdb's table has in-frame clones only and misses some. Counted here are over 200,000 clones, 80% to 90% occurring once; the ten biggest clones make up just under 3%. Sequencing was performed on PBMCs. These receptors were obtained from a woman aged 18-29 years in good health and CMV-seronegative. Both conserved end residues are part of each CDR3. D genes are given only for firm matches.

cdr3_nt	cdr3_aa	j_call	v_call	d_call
TGTGCCAGCAGTGATGAGTCGGGATTGACCTACGAGCAGTACTTC	CASSDESGLTYEQYF	TRBJ2-7	TRBV6-1	NA
TGTGCCAGCAGCGTCCGACTAGCAGCCTGGGATACGCAGTATTTT	CASSVRLAAWDTQYF	TRBJ2-3	TRBV7-2	TRBD2
TGCGCCAGCAGCCACAGGGGTGCGGAGACCCAGTACTTC	CASSHRGAETQYF	TRBJ2-5	TRBV4-1	NA
TGTGCCAGCAGCCGAGACCCGGGTCGAAACACCTTC	CASSRDPGRNTF	TRBJ1-2	TRBV7-2	NA
TGTGCCAGCTCACCAAGCGGGACCTACAATGAGCAGTTCTTC	CASSPSGTYNEQFF	TRBJ2-1	TRBV18	TRBD2
TGTGCCAGCAGCTTATCTACAGGGAGGAACACTGAAGCTTTCTTT	CASSLSTGRNTEAFF	TRBJ1-1	TRBV11-3	NA
TGTGCCTGGAGTCCACAGGGACAGGGGAGCAATCAGCCCCAGCATTTT	CAWSPQGQGSNQPQHF	TRBJ1-5	TRBV30	TRBD1
TGTGCCAGCAGGTCCGGGACTAGCTCCCACAATGAGCAGTTCTTC	CASRSGTSSHNEQFF	TRBJ2-1	TRBV28	TRBD2
TGTGCCAGCAGGGGGACAGCAAACTATGGCTACACCTTC	CASRGTANYGYTF	TRBJ1-2	TRBV28	TRBD1
TGTGCCAGCAGAGACAAGCGGGAGAGGAATGAGCAGTTCTTC	CASRDKRERNEQFF	TRBJ2-1	TRBV6-1	TRBD2
TGTGCCAGCAGCTGGACTAGCGGCGTAATCAAAGTGGCGAACACCGGGGAGCTGTTTTTT	CASSWTSGVIKVANTGELFF	TRBJ2-2	TRBV2	TRBD2
TGTGCCAGCAGTATAAACAGGGGGTCCCAAGAGACCCAGTACTTC	CASSINRGSQETQYF	TRBJ2-5	TRBV28	TRBD1
TGCGCCAGCAGTCACCCACAACACTCACAGGGTGACTCTGGAAACACCATATATTTT	CASSHPQHSQGDSGNTIYF	TRBJ1-3	TRBV10-1	NA
TGTGCCATCAGTGAGTCGACTGCCAGGGGCCAGCCCCAGCATTTT	CAISESTARGQPQHF	TRBJ1-5	TRBV10-3	NA
TGTGCCAGCAGTTTGGGACTAGTGGGCTATGAGCAGTTCTTC	CASSLGLVGYEQFF	TRBJ2-1	TRBV27	TRBD2
TGTGCCAGCAGTACCGGCGGGGGATTAATGGGGGCCCATCAGCCCCAGCATTTT	CASSTGGGLMGAHQPQHF	TRBJ1-5	TRBV28	NA
TGCGCCAGCAGCTTGAAACGTGGGCCAAATGAAGGGGGCCGTGGCTACACCTTC	CASSLKRGPNEGGRGYTF	TRBJ1-2	TRBV5-1	TRBD1
TGTGCCAGCAGTTGGGTACTATCGAACACCGGGGAGCTGTTTTTT	CASSWVLSNTGELFF	TRBJ2-2	TRBV28	NA
TGTGCCATCAGCCCGGGACAACCCAATGAGCAGTTCTTC	CAISPGQPNEQFF	TRBJ2-1	TRBV10-3	NA
TGCAGCGTTGATGGCCTAGCGGGAGGGAACAATGAGCAGTTCTTC	CSVDGLAGGNNEQFF	TRBJ2-1	TRBV29-1	TRBD2